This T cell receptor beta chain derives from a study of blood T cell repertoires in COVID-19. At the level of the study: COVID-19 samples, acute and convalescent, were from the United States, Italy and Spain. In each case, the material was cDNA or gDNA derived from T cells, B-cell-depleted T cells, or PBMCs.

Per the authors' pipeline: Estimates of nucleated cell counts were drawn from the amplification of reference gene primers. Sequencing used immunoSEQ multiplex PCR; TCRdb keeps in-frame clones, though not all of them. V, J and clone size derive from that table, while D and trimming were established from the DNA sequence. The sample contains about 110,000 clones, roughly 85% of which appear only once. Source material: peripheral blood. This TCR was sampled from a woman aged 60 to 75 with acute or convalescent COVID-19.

The DNA of the CDR3 is TGTGCCAGCAGAGCCCAGCAGGGGAACTACGAGCAGTACTTC. Its protein product is CASRAQQGNYEQYF. This rearrangement joins TRBV28 to TRBJ2-7, with D possibly matching TRBD1 (6 bases). CDR1 is MDHEN, CDR2 SYDVKM, per germline. CDR3 size: 14 residues. V lost 6 bases to trimming and J lost 3 bases, with 15 bases between them.